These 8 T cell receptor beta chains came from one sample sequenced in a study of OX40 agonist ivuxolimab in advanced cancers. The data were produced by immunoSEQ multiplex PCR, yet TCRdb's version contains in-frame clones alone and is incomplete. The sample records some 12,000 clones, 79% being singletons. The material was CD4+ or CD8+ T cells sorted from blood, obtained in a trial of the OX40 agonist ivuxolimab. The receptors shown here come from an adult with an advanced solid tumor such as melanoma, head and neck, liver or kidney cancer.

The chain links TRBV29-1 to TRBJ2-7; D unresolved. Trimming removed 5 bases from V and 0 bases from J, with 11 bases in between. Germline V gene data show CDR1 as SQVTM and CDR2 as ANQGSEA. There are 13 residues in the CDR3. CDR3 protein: CSVSPPYSYEQYF. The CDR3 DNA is TGCAGCGTTTCTCCCCCTTACTCCTACGAGCAGTACTTC.

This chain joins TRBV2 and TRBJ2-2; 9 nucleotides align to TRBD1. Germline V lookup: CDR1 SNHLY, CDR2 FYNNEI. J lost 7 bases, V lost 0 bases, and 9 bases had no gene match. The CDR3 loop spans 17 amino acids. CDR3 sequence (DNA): TGTGCCAGCAGTGAAGCACGGGACAGGGTATTCAACGGGGAGCTGTTTTTT. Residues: CASSEARDRVFNGELFF.

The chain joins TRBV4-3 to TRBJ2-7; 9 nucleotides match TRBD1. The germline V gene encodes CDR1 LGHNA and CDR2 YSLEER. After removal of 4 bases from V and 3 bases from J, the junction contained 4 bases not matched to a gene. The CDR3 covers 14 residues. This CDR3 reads CASSPGQGHYEQYF. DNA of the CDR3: TGCGCCAGCAGCCCGGGACAGGGCCACTACGAGCAGTACTTC.

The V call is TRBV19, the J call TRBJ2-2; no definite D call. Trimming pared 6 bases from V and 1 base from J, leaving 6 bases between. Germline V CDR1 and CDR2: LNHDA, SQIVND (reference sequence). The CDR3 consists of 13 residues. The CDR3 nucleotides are TGTGCCAGTAGGCTAGAGAACACCGGGGAGCTGTTTTTT. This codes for CASRLENTGELFF.

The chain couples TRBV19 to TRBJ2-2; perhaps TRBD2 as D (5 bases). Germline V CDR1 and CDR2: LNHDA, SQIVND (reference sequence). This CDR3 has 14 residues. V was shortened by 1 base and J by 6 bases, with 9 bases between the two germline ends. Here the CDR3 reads CASSIGLGAGELFF. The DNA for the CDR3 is TGTGCCAGTAGTATAGGTTTGGGAGCCGGGGAGCTGTTTTTT.

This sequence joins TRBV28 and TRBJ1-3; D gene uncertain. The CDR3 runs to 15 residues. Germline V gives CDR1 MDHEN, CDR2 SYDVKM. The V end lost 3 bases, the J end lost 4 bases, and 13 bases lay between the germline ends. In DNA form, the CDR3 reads TGTGCCAGCAGTTTCGACCGAGCGTTAGGAAACACCATATATTTT. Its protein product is CASSFDRALGNTIYF.

The CDR3 bases are TGTGCCAGCAGCCCTATTGCGGGAGGGTTCTACGAGCAGTACTTC. This codes for CASSPIAGGFYEQYF. The chain employs TRBV9 and TRBJ2-7; 9 bases are a match to TRBD2. The CDR3 has 15 residues. Germline CDR1 and CDR2: SGDLS and YYNGEE. V dropped 4 bases and J dropped 3; count of bases not matched to a gene: 8.

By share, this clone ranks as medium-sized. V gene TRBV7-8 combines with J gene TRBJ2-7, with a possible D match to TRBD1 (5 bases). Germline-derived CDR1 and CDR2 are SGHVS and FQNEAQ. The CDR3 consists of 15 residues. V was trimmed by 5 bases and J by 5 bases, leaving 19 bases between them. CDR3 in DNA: TGTGCCAGCAGCCTAGGGGCAGGGAACGTCCACGAGCAGTACTTC. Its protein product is CASSLGAGNVHEQYF.